The present T cell receptor beta chain was sequenced within a study of blood T cells in healthy people across ages. About the research overall: Capturing about one barcoded beta molecule per two T cells was achieved by template switching. The study's findings and limits: Not knowing donor CMV status may have confounded expanded clonotype changes. When set beside aged donors, long-lived donors presented more naive CD4+ cells and higher diversity. The lack of PBMC sorting stopped any conclusive naive versus antigen-experienced comparison.

As regards this clonotype: Its antigen is not identified.

Germline V gene data show CDR1 as SGHTA and CDR2 as FQGTGA. The V gene lost 2 bases and the J gene lost 4 bases, with 6 bases spanning the gap. The CDR3 contains 14 residues. Together with a sample-barcoded 5' primer, a J-beta primer mix was included in a second PCR lasting 7 to 11 cycles. TCRdb ran MiXCR on the 5' RACE reads and lists one entry per CDR3 protein. This sample has roughly 680,000 distinct CDR3 sequences, with approximately 52% found just once. The chain combines TRBV7-3 with TRBJ1-6; D uncertain. Specimen: blood. This clonotype was sampled from a woman of 80 years or more in good health. The CDR3 protein is CASSLGIYNSPLHF. Here the CDR3 DNA reads TGTGCCAGCAGCTTAGGGATTTATAATTCACCCCTCCACTTT.